The 13 T cell receptor beta chains below were found in one sample sequenced in a study of blood T cell repertoires in COVID-19 (dated by TCRdb to about 2020). Library generation was performed with the immunoSEQ multiplex PCR assay. TCRdb's version of the immuneACCESS table is confined to in-frame rearrangements and falls short of the full clone set. An unresolved V gene accounts for under half of the shortfall where checked; the remainder is of unknown origin. This sample gives a few hundred thousand clones in total; 87% of them show up just once. Around 5.9% of the sample goes to the ten largest clones. The sequencing input was PBMCs or T cells enriched from blood (not recorded which). The receptors here all came from a woman aged 30 to 39 who had recovered from COVID-19.

V is TRBV5-1 and J is TRBJ2-7; D is undetermined. This CDR3 has 15 amino acids. Deletions cut 5 bases from V and 0 bases from J, with 15 bases between. Germline-derived CDR1 and CDR2 are SGHRS and YFSETQ. CDR3 coding DNA: TGCGCCAGCAGTCGAACAGCACTGACCTCCTACGAGCAGTACTTC. This sequence encodes CASSRTALTSYEQYF. Variable domain in full (rest from reference TRBV5-1 and TRBJ2-7): KAGVTQTPRYLIKTRGQQVTLSCSPISGHRSVSWYQQTPGQGLQFLFEYFSETQRNKGNFPGRFSGRQFSNSRSEMNVSTLELGDSALYLCASSRTALTSYEQYFGPGTRLTVT.

V and J are TRBV19 and TRBJ1-2; no definite D call. Looked up from germline, CDR1 is LNHDA and CDR2 is SQIVND (reference sequence). The length of the CDR3 is 14 residues. The V gene lost 5 bases and the J gene lost 4 bases, with 14 bases spanning the gap. The CDR3 region is CASSPNAGFYGYTF. In nucleotides, the CDR3 is TGTGCCAGTAGTCCCAATGCGGGTTTCTATGGCTACACCTTC.

Turning to this clone: Other DNA sequences in the sample encode the same CDR3. The rearrangement links TRBV6-5 to TRBJ1-1, with 7 nucleotides matching TRBD1. The CDR3 sequence is 14 residues long. The germline V gene encodes CDR1 MNHEY and CDR2 SVGAGI. With V trimmed by 5 bases and J by 4 bases, 7 bases remained unmatched. CDR3 residues: CASSRQGGGTEAFF. In DNA, the CDR3 is TGTGCCAGCAGTCGACAGGGCGGTGGCACTGAAGCTTTCTTT.

The chain couples TRBV5-1 to TRBJ1-1, with 7 positions matching TRBD1. The CDR3 is made up of 18 amino acids. After removal of 4 bases from V and 1 base from J, the junction contained 16 bases not matched to a gene. The V gene's germline CDR1 is SGHRS and CDR2 YFSETQ. CDR3 DNA sequence: TGCGCCAGCAGCCGGGGTGGAGGGGGCGCCAAGAGGAACACTGAAGCTTTCTTT. Translated, it gives CASSRGGGGAKRNTEAFF. The full variable domain, rest sourced from reference TRBV5-1 and TRBJ1-1, is KAGVTQTPRYLIKTRGQQVTLSCSPISGHRSVSWYQQTPGQGLQFLFEYFSETQRNKGNFPGRFSGRQFSNSRSEMNVSTLELGDSALYLCASSRGGGGAKRNTEAFFGQGTRLTVV.

The chain links TRBV5-1 to TRBJ1-1; 8 nucleotides agree with TRBD1. Germline CDR1 SGHRS, CDR2 YFSETQ. J was trimmed by 3 bases and V by 3 bases; bases with no gene match: 10. The CDR3 is made up of 16 amino acids. Here the CDR3 DNA reads TGCGCCAGCAGCTGGAGGACAGGGAAGGGGTACACTGAAGCTTTCTTT. Translated, it gives CASSWRTGKGYTEAFF.

The chain combines TRBV10-3 with TRBJ2-5; 8 nucleotides match TRBD2. Germline assignment: CDR1 ENHRY and CDR2 SYGVKD. The CDR3 has 15 amino acids. V was clipped by 6 bases and J by 2 bases; unmatched bases: 8. CDR3 region: CAIREIGTRQETQYF. The CDR3 DNA reads as TGTGCCATCAGGGAGATCGGGACTAGACAAGAGACCCAGTACTTC.

The chain combines TRBV11-2 with TRBJ2-7, with 8 bases identical to TRBD2. The CDR3 covers 17 residues. The V segment lost 0 bases and the J segment 2 bases; nucleotides outside the gene matches: 9. CDR1 is SGHAT, CDR2 FQNNGV, per germline. This chain's CDR3 is CASSLDFGLAGAYEQYF. CDR3 DNA: TGTGCCAGCAGCTTAGATTTCGGTCTAGCGGGCGCCTACGAGCAGTACTTC.

This rearrangement joins TRBV19 to TRBJ1-1; 11 nucleotides line up with TRBD1. The CDR3 is made up of 14 amino acids. Germline V gene data show CDR1 as LNHDA and CDR2 as SQIVND (reference sequence). With V trimmed by 3 bases and J by 7 bases, 4 bases remained unmatched. CDR3 in amino acids: CASSIGQGASEAFF. DNA of the CDR3: TGTGCCAGTAGTATCGGACAGGGGGCTAGTGAAGCTTTCTTT.

This chain uses TRBV7-9 with TRBJ1-2; TRBD1 might be the D (5 bases). CDR3 length: 14 residues. V dropped 5 bases and J dropped 10 bases, with 20 bases sitting between them. The germline V gene has CDR1 SEHNR and CDR2 FQNEAQ (reference sequence). CDR3 amino acids: CASSPLGQGELYTF. The CDR3 nucleotides read TGTGCCAGCAGCCCCCTGGGCCAGGGTGAACTCTACACCTTC.

This chain uses TRBV6-1 with TRBJ1-1; D uncertain. Germline CDR1 MNHNS, CDR2 SASEGT. Trimming removed 2 bases from V and 4 bases from J, with 11 bases in between. The CDR3 extends over 14 amino acids. CDR3 bases: TGTGCCAGCAGTGAATACGGGGAGAGCACTGAAGCTTTCTTT. Translation gives CASSEYGESTEAFF.

This clone was seen just once. The V gene is TRBV3-1 (or the pseudogene TRBV3-2), the J gene TRBJ1-2; TRBD1 matches 9 bases. The J segment lost 2 bases and the V segment lost 1 base, leaving 17 bases of the junction unmatched. In germline, CDR1 is LGHDT, CDR2 YNNKEL (reference sequence). The CDR3 is made up of 20 amino acids. CDR3 nucleotides: TGTGCCAGCAGCCAAGGGGTCTGGGACAGGGCTTTTAACACAAACTATGGCTACACCTTC. Amino acids: CASSQGVWDRAFNTNYGYTF.

In the case of this clone: The same CDR3 can be traced to other DNA sequences in this sample. The chain combines TRBV19 with TRBJ1-1; D ambiguous. This CDR3 comprises 12 residues. Trimming stripped 6 bases from V and 1 base from J, with 6 bases between. CDR1 is LNHDA, CDR2 SQIVND, per germline (reference sequence). Written as DNA, the CDR3 is TGTGCCAGTAGGACGGGGAACACTGAAGCTTTCTTT. Translating it yields CASRTGNTEAFF.

The rearrangement links TRBV18 to TRBJ2-2; D is ambiguous. The CDR3 contains 13 residues. Trimming took 2 bases from V and 7 from J, leaving 8 bases between them. CDR1 KGHSH and CDR2 LQKENI come from the germline V gene. The CDR3 is CASSPAAGGELFF. CDR3 DNA sequence: TGTGCCAGCTCACCAGCCGCAGGCGGGGAGCTGTTTTTT. The full variable domain, in which reference TRBV18 and TRBJ2-2 provide the parts outside the CDR3, is NAGVMQNPRHLVRRRGQEARLRCSPMKGHSHVYWYRQLPEEGLKFMVYLQKENIIDESGMPKERFSAEFPKEGPSILRIQQVVRGDSAAYFCASSPAAGGELFFGEGSRLTVL.